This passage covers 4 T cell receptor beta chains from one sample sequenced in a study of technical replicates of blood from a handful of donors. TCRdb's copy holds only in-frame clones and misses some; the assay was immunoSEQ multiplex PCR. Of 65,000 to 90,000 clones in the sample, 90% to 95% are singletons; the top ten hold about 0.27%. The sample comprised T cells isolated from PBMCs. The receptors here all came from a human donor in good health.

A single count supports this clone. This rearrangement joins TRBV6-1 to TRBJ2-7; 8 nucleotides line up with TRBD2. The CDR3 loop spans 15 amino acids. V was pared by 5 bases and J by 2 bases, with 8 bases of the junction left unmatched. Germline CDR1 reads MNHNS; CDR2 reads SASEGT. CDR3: CASSTTSGSTYEQYF. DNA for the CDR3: TGTGCCAGCAGTACTACTAGCGGATCTACCTACGAGCAGTACTTC.

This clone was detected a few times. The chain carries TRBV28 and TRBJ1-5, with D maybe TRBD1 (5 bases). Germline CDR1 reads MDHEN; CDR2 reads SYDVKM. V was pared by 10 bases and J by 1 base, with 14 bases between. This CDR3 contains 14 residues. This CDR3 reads CATWGLGSNQPQHF. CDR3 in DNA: TGTGCCACCTGGGGCCTGGGCAGCAATCAGCCCCAGCATTTT.

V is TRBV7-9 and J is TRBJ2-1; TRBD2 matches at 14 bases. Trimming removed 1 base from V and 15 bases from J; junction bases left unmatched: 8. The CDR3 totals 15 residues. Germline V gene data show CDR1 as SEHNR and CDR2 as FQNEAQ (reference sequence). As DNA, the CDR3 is TGTGCCAGCAGCTTAGAGACTAGCGGGAGGGCCGCACCGTTCTTC. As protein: CASSLETSGRAAPFF.

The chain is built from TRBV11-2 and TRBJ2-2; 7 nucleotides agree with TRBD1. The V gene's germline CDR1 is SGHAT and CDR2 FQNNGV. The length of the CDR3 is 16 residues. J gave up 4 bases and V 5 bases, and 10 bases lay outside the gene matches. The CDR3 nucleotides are TGTGCCAGCAGCCTTCCCCGGGACAGACCCACCGGGGAGCTGTTTTTT. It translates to CASSLPRDRPTGELFF.